This T cell receptor beta chain was sequenced for a study of CD8 T cells in ankylosing spondylitis. Study-wide results and limits: Disease-linked clones had a CD8+ phenotype and relatively low frequency in peripheral blood. Characteristic of ankylosing spondylitis blood, it appeared, was a TCR beta motif comprising eight highly homologous variants. Researchers reportedly found disease-linked clones significantly enriched in matched ankylosing spondylitis synovial fluid. Several of the motif variants were reported before in synovial fluid and blood from reactive arthritis.

V was cut by 2 bases and J by 2 bases, with 18 bases left in between. Germline CDR1 is LGHNA and CDR2 is YSLEER. There are 18 residues in the CDR3. Using its own MiXCR run on the 5' RACE reads, TCRdb lists one record per CDR3 protein. Of 150,000 to 200,000 distinct CDR3 sequences listed, under 15% are singletons. The table lists this clonotype with many counts. The target antigen is unknown. The sequenced material came from blood, either unsorted or a sorted T cell fraction (not recorded which). The receptor was derived from a female donor with ankylosing spondylitis or in good health (not recorded which). The rearrangement uses TRBV4-3 and TRBJ1-4; D possibly corresponds to TRBD1 (5 bases). CDR3 coding DNA: TGCGCCAGCAGCCAACAAGGGTTAGGAGGGGCCACTAATGAAAAACTGTTTTTT. It specifies CASSQQGLGGATNEKLFF.